The subject of this entry is one TCR beta chain. Antigen unknown. V was cut by 8 bases and J by 11 bases, with 20 bases left in between. The CDR3 sequence is 12 residues long. Germline V lookup: CDR1 GTSNPN, CDR2 SVGIG (reference sequence). The entry originates in a study of cytomegalovirus exposure and HLA in healthy donors. Overall study context: Of the donors genotyped, 300 to 500 in all, 65% to 90% fell in the Caucasian-associated ancestry cluster. Study-wide results and limits: When the data were analyzed later, several of the most significant clusters appeared to be linked to common viral pathogens. As a later analysis showed, a missense DCLRE1C variant was linked to trimming of TCR beta V- and J-genes.

The PCR made use of 60 Vbeta and 13 Jbeta primers. The repertoire was sequenced with immunoSEQ multiplex PCR; TCRdb's copy has only in-frame clones and lacks some. The data include tens of thousands of clones; the top ten clones carry less than 2.5%. Sequenced: PBMCs. This chain uses TRBV30 with TRBJ2-3, with D hard to call. This sequence originates from a female donor in good health and CMV-seronegative. The CDR3 nucleotides are TGTGCCCTGGAGAAGCTTCTGGGTATGCAGTATTTT. Translated, it gives CALEKLLGMQYF.